One and the same sample provided the 6 T cell receptor beta chains below, sequenced in a study of blood T cells in healthy people across ages. Using a J-beta primer mix together with a sample-barcoded 5' primer, a second PCR was run for roughly 7 to 12 cycles. TCRdb re-analysed the 5' RACE reads in MiXCR, keeping a single row per CDR3 protein. The sample records 1.6 million or so distinct CDR3 sequences, 30% to 40% being singletons. Sequenced input: blood. The receptors derive from a woman in her twenties or thirties in good health.

This clonotype was detected a few times. The rearrangement links TRBV2 to TRBJ2-7, with D unclear. The V gene lost 10 bases and the J gene lost 1 base, with 14 bases spanning the gap. Per the germline V gene, CDR1 is SNHLY and CDR2 is FYNNEI. This CDR3 has 13 residues. The CDR3 region has the DNA TGTGCCACCTGCGGTGGGGAATCCTACGAGCAGTACTTC. Translation: CATCGGESYEQYF.

The chain joins TRBV5-1 to TRBJ1-1, with D perhaps TRBD1 (6 bases). The CDR3 has 14 residues. Germline-derived CDR1 and CDR2 are SGHRS and YFSETQ. V was trimmed by 4 bases and J by 4 bases, leaving 14 bases between them. The CDR3 DNA is TGCGCCAGCAGCCCCCAAGGGGGAACCACTGAAGCTTTCTTT. Translating gives CASSPQGGTTEAFF. The variable domain in full, completed from reference TRBV5-1 and TRBJ1-1, reads KAGVTQTPRYLIKTRGQQVTLSCSPISGHRSVSWYQQTPGQGLQFLFEYFSETQRNKGNFPGRFSGRQFSNSRSEMNVSTLELGDSALYLCASSPQGGTTEAFFGQGTRLTVV.

This clonotype was picked up a small number of times. The genes are TRBV6-1 and TRBJ1-2, with a possible D match to TRBD1 (5 bases). The CDR3 length is 15 residues. V gave up 7 bases and J gave up 5 bases, with 20 bases separating them. Germline V gives CDR1 MNHNS, CDR2 SASEGT. For the CDR3, the DNA is TGTGCCAGCACCTGGTCTAGGGGCGTGAGGTATGGCTACACCTTC. It specifies CASTWSRGVRYGYTF.

The chain joins TRBV28 to TRBJ2-3; 10 bases are a match to TRBD1. J gave up 11 bases and V 2 bases, and 7 bases lay outside the gene matches. The CDR3 length is 14 residues. Per the germline V gene, CDR1 is MDHEN and CDR2 is SYDVKM. CDR3 sequence: CASSLGTGVGRQYF. In DNA form, the CDR3 reads TGTGCCAGCAGTTTAGGGACAGGGGTTGGTCGGCAGTATTTT. The complete variable domain, with remaining parts taken from reference TRBV28 and TRBJ2-3, reads DVKVTQSSRYLVKRTGEKVFLECVQDMDHENMFWYRQDPGLGLRLIYFSYDVKMKEKGDIPEGYSVSREKKERFSLILESASTNQTSMYLCASSLGTGVGRQYFGPGTRLTVL.

This clonotype was detected only a few times. The V call is TRBV6-5, the J call TRBJ2-3; D gene unclear. The V gene lost 1 base and the J gene lost 2 bases, with 7 bases spanning the gap. CDR1 and CDR2 (germline): MNHEY, SVGAGI. The CDR3 loop spans 14 amino acids. CDR3 bases: TGTGCCAGCAGTTACTTGGGCTCCACAGATACGCAGTATTTT. This codes for CASSYLGSTDTQYF.

The table lists this clonotype with a few counts. The chain uses TRBV12-3 or TRBV12-4 and TRBJ2-2; D may match TRBD1 or TRBD2 (5 bases each). CDR3 length: 15 residues. V lost 4 bases, J lost 7 bases, and 16 bases lay in between. The CDR3 spells CASSSAGSRGGELFF. The CDR3 coding sequence is TGTGCCAGCAGTTCCGCCGGGTCGAGGGGCGGGGAGCTGTTTTTT.